The 26 T cell receptor beta chains below were found in one sample sequenced in a study of blood T cells in healthy people across ages. Alongside a J-beta primer mix, a sample-barcoded 5' primer served in a second PCR lasting roughly 7 to 12 cycles. TCRdb reprocessed the 5' RACE reads via MiXCR and lists one record per CDR3 protein. The table has 1.5 million to 2 million distinct CDR3 sequences, roughly two fifths seen once. Sequencing input: blood. The receptor source for this set is a human donor in good health.

The chain uses TRBV28 and TRBJ2-7; unclear D gene. The CDR3 contains 15 residues. Germline V gene lookup returns CDR1 MDHEN and CDR2 SYDVKM. The ends were cut back, 6 bases at V and 1 base at J, with 16 bases in the middle. Here the CDR3 DNA reads TGTGCCAGCAGGCCGAGGACCGTAAGATCCTACGAGCAGTACTTC. Translated, it gives CASRPRTVRSYEQYF.

The chain joins TRBV7-6 to TRBJ2-5; D may match TRBD1 or TRBD2 (5 bases each). The DNA end lines up better with TRBJ2-7; the J call may be wrong. In germline, CDR1 is SGHVS, CDR2 FNYEAQ. The CDR3 has 14 amino acids. The chain's CDR3 is CASTLGTDTYEQYF. The CDR3 DNA sequence: TGTGCCAGCACCCTAGGGACGGACACCTACGAGCAGTACTTC.

In this sample, this clonotype turned up a few times. CDR3: CASSFLPDRASYEQYF. The CDR3 nucleotides are TGTGCCAGCAGCTTCCTCCCGGACAGGGCTTCCTACGAGCAGTACTTC. The chain employs TRBV5-6 and TRBJ2-7, with 8 bases that match TRBD1. CDR1 is SGHDT and CDR2 is YYEEEE in the germline V gene. V lost 2 bases to trimming and J lost 1 base; unmatched junction nucleotides: 8. This CDR3 comprises 16 residues.

This clonotype has only a few counts. The chain uses TRBV5-1 and TRBJ2-1, with 14 bases identical to TRBD2. Germline V gives CDR1 SGHRS, CDR2 YFSETQ. The junction had 6 bases not matched to a gene; V was cut back by 4 bases and J by 12 bases. The CDR3 consists of 14 residues. The CDR3 nucleotides read TGCGCCAGCAGCCCGACTAGCGGGGGGGGCGGGCAGTTCTTC. Translation gives CASSPTSGGGGQFF.

The rearrangement uses TRBV10-3 and TRBJ2-7, with 8 bases lining up with TRBD2. TRBJ2-5 explains the end of the DNA better; the J call may be wrong. CDR1 and CDR2 from the germline V gene are ENHRY and SYGVKD. The CDR3 is 13 amino acids. The CDR3, as DNA: TGTGCCATCAGCGGACTAGCTCTTGAGACCCAGTACTTC. This gives the protein CAISGLALETQYF.

The V and J genes are TRBV9 and TRBJ2-3; the D gene is possibly TRBD2 (5 bases). This CDR3 has 15 residues. Trimming shortened V by 3 bases and J by 6 bases, and 17 bases separated the two germline ends. Germline loops: CDR1 SGDLS, CDR2 YYNGEE. In nucleotides, the CDR3 is TGTGCCAGCAGCGCGTACGGTCTGTCGGGGGATACGCAGTATTTT. Protein sequence: CASSAYGLSGDTQYF.

This clonotype was observed a few times. Given the absence of the conserved phenylalanine or tryptophan at the CDR3 end, a read error is likely. The J gene is TRBJ2-1, the V gene TRBV24-1, with D maybe TRBD1 (6 bases). The ends were cut back, 9 bases at V and 6 bases at J, with 11 bases in the middle. Per the germline V gene, CDR1 is KGHDR and CDR2 is SFDVKD. This CDR3 is built from 12 residues. CDR3 sequence: CATGQGINEQFL. The CDR3 nucleotides read TGTGCCACCGGCCAGGGGATCAATGAGCAGTTCTTA.

This clonotype was counted between two and nine times. The J gene is TRBJ2-3, the V gene TRBV7-3; no clear D. With 0 bases removed from V and 7 bases from J, the gap between germline ends came to 8 bases. The germline CDR1 and CDR2 sequences are SGHTA and FQGTGA. The CDR3 loop spans 13 amino acids. The CDR3 DNA follows: TGTGCCAGCAGCTTAACAGGTTTGAATACGCAGTATTTT. Its protein is CASSLTGLNTQYF.

This clonotype was recorded a few times. The chain recombines TRBV15 with TRBJ2-1; 8 positions match TRBD2. After removal of 0 bases from V and 6 bases from J, the junction contained 7 bases not matched to a gene. The germline V gene has CDR1 LNHNV and CDR2 YYDKDF (reference sequence). CDR3 size: 16 residues. This CDR3 reads CATSRDGGGVGNEQFF. DNA of the CDR3: TGTGCCACCAGCAGAGACGGGGGGGGAGTAGGCAATGAGCAGTTCTTC.

This clonotype showed up many times. The CDR3 coding sequence is TGTGCCAGCAGCCCGGACAGGGGATCCTACGAGCAGTACTTC. This translates into CASSPDRGSYEQYF. The gene calls are TRBV13 and TRBJ2-7, with 9 bases fitting TRBD1. Trimming at V came to 5 bases and at J to 1 base, leaving 3 bases not matched to a gene. This CDR3 has 14 amino acids. Germline V gene sequence: CDR1 PRHDT, CDR2 FYEKMQ (reference sequence).

A word on this clonotype: The germline gene is not matched at one end of the junction; a read error may be the cause. The chain is built from TRBV7-9 and TRBJ2-1; maybe TRBD1 (5 bases). Germline V lookup: CDR1 SEHNR, CDR2 FQNEAQ (reference sequence). The CDR3 covers 18 residues. The CDR3 here is CAGSSSSDRTSSYNEQFF. In DNA, the CDR3 is TGTGCCGGCAGCTCGAGCTCGGACCGGACAAGCTCCTACAATGAGCAGTTCTTC.

The chain combines TRBV10-3 with TRBJ2-6; TRBD1 is a possible D gene (6 bases). This CDR3 comprises 14 residues. CDR1 is ENHRY and CDR2 is SYGVKD in the germline V gene. V gave up 8 bases and J gave up 0 bases, with 8 bases separating them. The chain's CDR3 is CAIGGGSGANVLTF. The DNA for the CDR3 is TGTGCCATCGGGGGCGGCTCTGGGGCCAACGTCCTGACTTTC.

To note about this clonotype: A single base separates this from a much larger clone, so it may be a read error. This sequence joins TRBV7-9 and TRBJ1-1; D remains unclear. The CDR3 loop spans 12 amino acids. From germline, CDR1 is SEHNR and CDR2 FQNEAQ (reference sequence). CDR3 bases: TGTGCCAGCAGCCCAGAGAACACTGGAGCTTTCTTT. It encodes CASSPENTGAFF.

The sample holds a few counts of this clonotype. V gene TRBV6-6 combines with J gene TRBJ2-7, with D perhaps assigned TRBD1 or TRBD2 (5 bases each). The J call is in doubt because the DNA end fits TRBJ2-5 better. The CDR3 extends over 15 amino acids. The germline V gene encodes CDR1 MNHNY and CDR2 SVGAGI (reference sequence). The CDR3 coding sequence is TGTGCCAGCAGTTACTGGCCAGGGAGTACAGAGACCCAGTACTTC. It specifies CASSYWPGSTETQYF.

This clonotype has just a few counts. The chain is built from TRBV7-9 and TRBJ2-7; D remains ambiguous. The CDR3 is 14 residues long. The V gene lost 0 bases and the J gene lost 5 bases, with 11 bases spanning the gap. Germline V gene sequence: CDR1 SEHNR, CDR2 FQNEAQ (reference sequence). CDR3 in amino acids: CASSLADGLNEQYF. DNA of the CDR3: TGTGCCAGCAGCTTAGCGGACGGTCTCAACGAGCAGTACTTC.

This clonotype occurred a few times. The chain links TRBV7-6 to TRBJ2-7, with D unclear. With 1 base removed from V and 2 bases from J, the gap between germline ends came to 15 bases. The CDR3 is made up of 16 amino acids. Germline CDR1 and CDR2: SGHVS and FNYEAQ. The CDR3 loop is CASSLEPNGAPYEQYF. CDR3 DNA sequence: TGTGCCAGCAGCTTAGAACCCAATGGCGCACCCTACGAGCAGTACTTC.

The gene calls are TRBV20-1 and TRBJ2-5, with 7 bases matching TRBD2. V gave up 3 bases and J gave up 4 bases; unmatched junction bases: 11. This CDR3 comprises 15 residues. The V gene's germline CDR1 is DFQATT and CDR2 SNEGSKA (reference sequence). Here the CDR3 reads CSASDYTSAPETQYF. Here the CDR3 DNA reads TGCAGTGCTAGCGACTACACTAGCGCCCCAGAGACCCAGTACTTC.

The V gene is TRBV15, the J gene TRBJ1-1, with 7 bases aligning to TRBD1. With 1 base clipped from V and 4 bases from J, the junction kept 6 bases outside the gene matches. CDR3 length: 15 residues. CDR1 is LNHNV, CDR2 YYDKDF, per germline (reference sequence). The CDR3 is CATSRVRDRGTEAFF. The CDR3 nucleotides read TGTGCCACCAGCAGAGTACGGGACAGAGGCACTGAAGCTTTCTTT.

This clonotype was picked up a small number of times. The chain uses TRBV7-2 and TRBJ2-7, with a possible D match to TRBD2 (6 bases). Germline values: CDR1 SGHTA, CDR2 FQGNSA. V was shortened by 5 bases and J by 6 bases, with 20 bases between the two germline ends. This CDR3 region has 15 residues. The CDR3 region is CASSPTGGTRSEQYF. Here the CDR3 DNA reads TGTGCCAGCAGCCCAACGGGCGGGACCCGCTCCGAGCAGTACTTC. Supplemented by reference TRBV7-2 and TRBJ2-7, the full variable domain reads GAGVSQSPSNKVTEKGKDVELRCDPISGHTALYWYRQSLGQGLEFLIYFQGNSAPDKSGLPSDRFSAERTGGSVSTLTIQRTQQEDSAVYLCASSPTGGTRSEQYFGPGTRLTVT.

V gene TRBV11-3 combines with J gene TRBJ2-7; 8 bases agree with TRBD1. The V segment lost 6 bases and the J segment 6 bases; nucleotides outside the gene matches: 7. There are 13 residues in the CDR3. Germline-derived CDR1 and CDR2 are SGHNT and YENEEA. CDR3 DNA: TGTGCCAGCAGAATAACAGGGGGTCGCGAGCAGTACTTC. It specifies CASRITGGREQYF.

The chain employs TRBV20-1 and TRBJ2-5; D is ambiguous. Germline V lookup: CDR1 DFQATT, CDR2 SNEGSKA (reference sequence). With 5 bases removed from V and 3 bases from J, the gap between germline ends came to 13 bases. The CDR3 totals 13 residues. Written as DNA, the CDR3 is TGCAGTGCTCTCACTGACCGAGAAGAGACCCAGTACTTC. Translated, it gives CSALTDREETQYF.

This clonotype turned up a few times. The chain combines TRBV12-3 or TRBV12-4 with TRBJ2-7; TRBD1 or TRBD2 may be the D gene (6 bases each). This CDR3 is built from 15 residues. The ends were cut back, 5 bases at V and 0 bases at J, with 14 bases in the middle. Here the CDR3 DNA reads TGTGCCAGCAGTCCGGATGAGGGGGGCTCCTACGAGCAGTACTTC. Its protein product is CASSPDEGGSYEQYF.

This clonotype turned up a few times. The chain recombines TRBV18 with TRBJ2-7, with 9 bases that match TRBD1. Trimming cost V 8 bases and J 3 bases; bases outside gene matches: 8. Germline CDR1 KGHSH, CDR2 LQKENI. The CDR3 is 14 residues long. The CDR3, as DNA: TGTGCCAGCACAATCGGGACAGGGATCTACGAGCAGTACTTC. The encoded protein is CASTIGTGIYEQYF.

The chain is built from TRBV5-1 and TRBJ2-5, with D possibly TRBD2 on 5 matching bases. V lost 2 bases and J lost 3, with 11 bases in between. CDR3 size: 14 residues. The germline V gene has CDR1 SGHRS and CDR2 YFSETQ. CDR3 DNA: TGCGCCAGCAGCTTCGGACTCGGTGAAGAGACCCAGTACTTC. Its translation: CASSFGLGEETQYF.

This chain joins TRBV18 and TRBJ1-2, with a tentative D call TRBD1 (5 bases). The CDR3 consists of 18 residues. The V end was cut by 3 bases, the J end by 0 bases, with 20 bases between. Germline V gene data show CDR1 as KGHSH and CDR2 as LQKENI. CDR3 sequence: CASSPVQFRGRTNYGYTF. The DNA for the CDR3 is TGTGCCAGCTCACCGGTTCAGTTTAGGGGACGTACTAACTATGGCTACACCTTC.

The chain links TRBV6-5 to TRBJ2-7; possibly TRBD2 for D (5 bases). The germline CDR1 and CDR2 sequences are MNHEY and SVGAGI. Between the trimmed V and J ends, which lost 5 bases and 2 bases, there was a span of 13 bases. CDR3 length equals 14 residues. CDR3 in amino acids: CASSPHSDAYEQYF. The CDR3 region has the DNA TGTGCCAGCAGTCCCCATAGCGACGCCTACGAGCAGTACTTC.